The 21 T cell receptor beta chains given below trace back to one sample, sequenced in a study of blood T cells in healthy people across ages. A J-beta primer mix and a sample-barcoded 5' primer were used in a second PCR of roughly 7 to 12 cycles. MiXCR was run by TCRdb on the 5' RACE reads, yielding one entry per CDR3 protein. The sample includes more than 900,000 distinct CDR3 sequences, approximately 32% of them seen just once. Separately, the same data were catalogued under a study of T cells of mothers and their children.

Sequencing was done on a sample of blood. These receptors all come from a woman aged 40 to 50 in good health.

The CDR3 loop reads CASSRTEEPYGYTF. DNA for the CDR3: TGTGCCAGCAGCAGGACAGAGGAGCCCTATGGCTACACCTTC. The rearrangement joins TRBV3-1 to TRBJ1-2; possible D gene TRBD1, 6 bases. Germline-derived CDR1 and CDR2 are LGHDT and YNNKEL (reference sequence). Trimming removed 5 bases from V and 4 bases from J, with 14 bases in between. The CDR3 contains 14 residues.

On this clonotype: This may come from a read error, since a much larger clone is one base off. The CDR3 does not close with the conserved phenylalanine or tryptophan, likely indicating a read error. The chain has TRBV10-3 and TRBJ2-3; 13 nucleotides line up with TRBD2. Per the germline V gene, CDR1 is ENHRY and CDR2 is SYGVKD. This CDR3 has 16 residues. After removal of 2 bases from V and 3 bases from J, the junction contained 2 bases not matched to a gene. In DNA form, the CDR3 reads TGTGCCATCAGTGAGCCGGGACTAGCGGGGACAGATACGCAGTATTGT. Translated: CAISEPGLAGTDTQYC.

This clonotype was recorded a few times. The gene calls are TRBV9 and TRBJ2-4, with a possible D match to TRBD2 (6 bases). The J call may be faulty, since TRBJ2-7 better matches the DNA end. This CDR3 contains 15 residues. Germline CDR1 reads SGDLS; CDR2 reads YYNGEE. DNA for the CDR3: TGTGCCAGCAGCGTAGGGGGGGAGTTGGTCTACGAGCAGTACTTC. It translates to CASSVGGELVYEQYF.

This rearrangement joins TRBV7-2 to TRBJ2-6, with a tentative D call TRBD2 (9 bases). The CDR3 length is 21 residues. V lost 0 bases to trimming and J lost 2 bases, with 23 bases between them. The V gene's germline CDR1 is SGHTA and CDR2 FQGNSA. The DNA of the CDR3 is TGTGCCAGCAGCTTAGCGACAGGGGCTTTACCTAGCGGGGCTGGGGCCAACGTCCTGACTTTC. Amino acid sequence: CASSLATGALPSGAGANVLTF.

This clonotype occurred a few times. V gene TRBV28 combines with J gene TRBJ2-3; 8 bases line up with TRBD2. Looked up from germline, CDR1 is MDHEN and CDR2 is SYDVKM. The length of the CDR3 is 17 residues. The V segment lost 2 bases and the J segment 2 bases; nucleotides outside the gene matches: 9. The CDR3 DNA follows: TGTGCCAGCAGTTTACTAACGGGAGGGCCTCCCACAGATACGCAGTATTTT. It specifies CASSLLTGGPPTDTQYF.

This chain joins TRBV20-1 and TRBJ2-1; 8 bases fit TRBD1. The better agreement between TRBJ2-7 and the DNA end casts doubt on the J call. The CDR3 extends over 15 amino acids. The germline CDR1 and CDR2 sequences are DFQATT and SNEGSKA (reference sequence). In nucleotides, the CDR3 is TGCAGTGCTATGGGACAGGTGAGCTCCTACAATGAGCAGTACTTC. The encoded protein is CSAMGQVSSYNEQYF.

The chain is built from TRBV11-2 and TRBJ2-5; TRBD2 matches at 14 bases. CDR1 and CDR2 (germline): SGHAT, FQNNGV. This CDR3 has 21 residues. V was clipped by 2 bases and J by 3 bases; unmatched bases: 17. The CDR3 DNA sequence: TGTGCCAGCAGCTTAATAGGGAGACTAGCGGGGGGGCCGGGGGGTAAAGAGACCCAGTACTTC. It yields the protein CASSLIGRLAGGPGGKETQYF.

This clonotype occurred many times. The genes are TRBV12-3 or TRBV12-4 and TRBJ2-6; D call uncertain. This CDR3 spans 16 amino acids. Trimming took off 1 base at V and 0 bases at J, with 7 bases between the two ends. The CDR3 loop is CASSLGVTSGANVLTF. CDR3 coding DNA: TGTGCCAGCAGTTTAGGGGTAACCTCTGGGGCCAACGTCCTGACTTTC.

The chain couples TRBV5-1 to TRBJ2-2; the match to TRBD2 covers 11 bases. The CDR3 is 16 amino acids. The germline CDR1 and CDR2 sequences are SGHRS and YFSETQ. J gave up 8 bases and V 1 base, and 7 bases lay outside the gene matches. The CDR3 DNA reads TGCGCCAGCAGCTTGCCGACTAGCGGGGTGACAGGGGAGCTGTTTTTT. Encoded protein: CASSLPTSGVTGELFF.

The sample holds many counts of this clonotype. V usage is TRBV4-1 and J usage is TRBJ2-7; D is perhaps TRBD2 (6 bases). CDR3 length: 15 amino acids. V lost 2 bases, J lost 3 bases, and 14 bases lay in between. Germline V gene data show CDR1 as MGHRA and CDR2 as YSYEKL. CDR3 sequence: CASSQTGTGNYEQYF. The CDR3 nucleotides read TGCGCCAGCAGCCAAACCGGGACTGGAAACTACGAGCAGTACTTC.

The sample holds a few counts of this clonotype. This chain connects TRBV7-8 to TRBJ2-3; 9 bases line up with TRBD2. CDR1 is SGHVS, CDR2 FQNEAQ, per germline. V dropped 4 bases and J dropped 0; count of bases not matched to a gene: 8. This CDR3 contains 17 residues. CDR3 nucleotides: TGTGCCAGCAGCTACCGACTAGCGGTTACTAGCACAGATACGCAGTATTTT. Encoded protein: CASSYRLAVTSTDTQYF.

With regard to this clonotype: The junction does not match germline at one end; this may be a read error. The chain joins TRBV7-7 to TRBJ2-1; the D is unclear. The CDR3 has 15 residues. CDR1 and CDR2 from the germline V gene are SSHAT and FNYEAQ (reference sequence). CDR3 amino acids: CASNLRQVGYNEQFF. The DNA of the CDR3 is TGTGCTAGCAACTTAAGGCAGGTCGGGTACAATGAGCAGTTCTTC.

This chain links TRBV12-3 or TRBV12-4 with TRBJ1-5; D uncertain. The V and J ends lost 2 bases and 7 bases respectively, with 9 bases between them. This CDR3 comprises 13 residues. The CDR3 sequence: CASSLTGRQPQHF. The CDR3 bases are TGTGCCAGCAGTTTAACTGGGCGGCAGCCCCAGCATTTT.

This clonotype occurred many times. The chain joins TRBV18 to TRBJ2-5; tentatively, D is TRBD2 (6 bases). V was trimmed by 2 bases and J by 3 bases, leaving 10 bases between them. This CDR3 is 14 amino acids long. Germline CDR1 and CDR2: KGHSH and LQKENI. CDR3 sequence (DNA): TGTGCCAGCTCACCAGTAACGGGGGAAGAGACCCAGTACTTC. It codes for CASSPVTGEETQYF.

In this sample, this clonotype turned up many times. This clone may be a read error of a much larger clone one base away. CDR3 loop: CAIAPSPGRGYEQYF. CDR3 nucleotide sequence: TGTGCCATCGCCCCGTCCCCCGGGAGGGGCTACGAGCAGTACTTC. V gene TRBV10-3 combines with J gene TRBJ2-7, with 8 nucleotides matching TRBD2. V dropped 8 bases and J dropped 3; count of bases not matched to a gene: 12. The CDR3 loop spans 15 amino acids. Germline CDR1 is ENHRY and CDR2 is SYGVKD.

This clonotype was recorded at least ten times. The J gene is TRBJ2-1, the V gene TRBV7-9; D might be TRBD1 or TRBD2, each matching 7 bases. Germline assignment: CDR1 SEHNR and CDR2 FQNEAQ (reference sequence). The CDR3 has 15 residues. V was shortened by 4 bases and J by 1 base, with 11 bases between the two germline ends. Written as DNA, the CDR3 is TGTGCCAGCAGCTCCAGGGGGGGGTCCTACAATGAGCAGTTCTTC. It encodes CASSSRGGSYNEQFF.

With regard to this clonotype: A junction boundary mismatches the germline segment, possibly from a read error. V gene TRBV29-1 combines with J gene TRBJ2-7; the D gene is possibly TRBD2 (5 bases). The germline gives CDR1 SQVTM, CDR2 ANQGSEA. The CDR3 has 11 residues. CDR3 coding DNA: TGCGGCGTCGGAGAGGGTTACGAGCAGTACTTC. It encodes CGVGEGYEQYF.

This clonotype was found many times. The CDR3 DNA reads TGTGCCAGCAGCCAAGTCCACGCCGGGACAGGGACCTCCTACGAGCAGTACTTC. It translates to CASSQVHAGTGTSYEQYF. This sequence joins TRBV4-2 and TRBJ2-7; 9 bases are shared with TRBD1. CDR3 size: 18 residues. With V trimmed by 1 base and J by 0 bases, 10 bases remained unmatched. The germline V gene encodes CDR1 LGHNA and CDR2 YNFKEQ.

This clonotype has a handful of counts. The gene calls are TRBV14 and TRBJ1-2; D remains ambiguous. CDR1 is SGHDN and CDR2 is FVKESK in the germline V gene. V gave up 2 bases and J gave up 4 bases, with 14 bases separating them. The CDR3 spans 15 residues. CDR3 in DNA: TGTGCCAGCAGCCAATTGGAGAAAGCTGGCTATGGCTACACCTTC. It translates to CASSQLEKAGYGYTF.

A note on this clonotype: With a much larger clone just one base away, this may be a read error. The chain uses TRBV7-3 and TRBJ2-1, with 7 nucleotides matching TRBD1. V dropped 2 bases and J dropped 6; count of bases not matched to a gene: 7. The CDR3 has 15 amino acids. The V gene's germline CDR1 is SGHTA and CDR2 FQGTGA. The CDR3 DNA follows: TGTGCCAGCAGCTTAGACAGGGAAGCCACCAATGAGCAGTTCTTC. Translated, it gives CASSLDREATNEQFF. The full variable domain, with the rest looked up from reference TRBV7-3 and TRBJ2-1, is GAGVSQTPSNKVTEKGKYVELRCDPISGHTALYWYRQSLGQGPEFLIYFQGTGAADDSGLPNDRFFAVRPEGSVSTLKIQRTERGDSAVYLCASSLDREATNEQFFGPGTRLTVL.

With regard to this clonotype: A read error may account for a junction end that differs from germline. The J gene is TRBJ2-1, the V gene TRBV12-3 or TRBV12-4; tentative D call: TRBD2 (5 bases). CDR3 size: 17 residues. CDR3 coding DNA: TGTGCCAGCACCCTGGAGGCCATGGCCTTCTCCTGCAATGAGCAGTTCTTC. Its protein product is CASTLEAMAFSCNEQFF.